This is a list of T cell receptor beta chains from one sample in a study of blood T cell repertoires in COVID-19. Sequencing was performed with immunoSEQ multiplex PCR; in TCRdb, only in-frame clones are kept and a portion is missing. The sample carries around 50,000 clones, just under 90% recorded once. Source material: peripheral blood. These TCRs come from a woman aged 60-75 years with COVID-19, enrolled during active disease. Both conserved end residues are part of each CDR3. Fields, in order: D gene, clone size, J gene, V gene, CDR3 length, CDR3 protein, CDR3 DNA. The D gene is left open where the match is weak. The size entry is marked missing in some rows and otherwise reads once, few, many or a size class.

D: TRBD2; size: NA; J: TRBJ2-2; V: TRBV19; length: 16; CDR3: CASSIGGTMNTGELFF; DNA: TGTGCCAGTAGTATAGGGGGGACTATGAACACCGGGGAGCTGTTTTTT
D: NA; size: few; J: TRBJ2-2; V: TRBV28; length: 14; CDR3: CASSFAGVPGELFF; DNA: TGTGCCAGCAGTTTTGCAGGGGTGCCCGGGGAGCTGTTTTTT
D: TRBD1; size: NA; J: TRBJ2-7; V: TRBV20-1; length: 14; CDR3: CSASTGTGIYEQYF; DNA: TGCAGTGCTAGTACTGGGACAGGTATTTACGAGCAGTACTTC
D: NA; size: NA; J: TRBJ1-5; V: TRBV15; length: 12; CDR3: CATSGHQQPQHF; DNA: TGTGCCACCAGTGGACATCAGCAGCCCCAGCATTTT
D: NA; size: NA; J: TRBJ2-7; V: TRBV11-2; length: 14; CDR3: CASSLGRGFYEQYF; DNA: TGTGCCAGCAGCTTAGGCAGGGGATTCTACGAGCAGTACTTC
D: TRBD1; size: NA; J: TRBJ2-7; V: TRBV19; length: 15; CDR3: CASRPGTGALYEQYF; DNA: TGTGCCAGTAGGCCCGGGACAGGGGCTTTGTACGAGCAGTACTTC
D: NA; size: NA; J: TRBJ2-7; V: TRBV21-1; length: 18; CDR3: CASSKKYEAGWSSYEQYF; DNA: TGTGCCAGCAGCAAAAAATATGAGGCGGGTTGGAGCTCCTACGAGCAGTACTTC
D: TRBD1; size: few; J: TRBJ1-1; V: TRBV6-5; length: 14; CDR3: CASDRDRGGTEAFF; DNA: TGTGCCAGCGATAGGGACAGGGGTGGGACTGAAGCTTTCTTT
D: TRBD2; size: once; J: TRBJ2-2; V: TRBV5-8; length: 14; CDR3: CASSLLAGTGELFF; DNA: TGTGCCAGCAGTTTGTTAGCGGGAACCGGGGAGCTGTTTTTT
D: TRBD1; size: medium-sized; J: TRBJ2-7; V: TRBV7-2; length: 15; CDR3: CASSLPGQAAYEQYF; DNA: TGTGCCAGCAGCCTGCCGGGACAGGCGGCCTACGAGCAGTACTTC
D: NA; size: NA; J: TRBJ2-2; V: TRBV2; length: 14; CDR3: CASSVTVNTGELFF; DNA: TGTGCCAGCAGCGTGACAGTGAACACCGGGGAGCTGTTTTTT
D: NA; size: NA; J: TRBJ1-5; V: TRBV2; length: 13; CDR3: CASNEQSRQPQHF; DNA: TGTGCCAGCAACGAACAGTCAAGACAGCCCCAGCATTTT
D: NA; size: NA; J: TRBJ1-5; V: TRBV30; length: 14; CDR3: CAWSNLRVNQPQHF; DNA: TGTGCCTGGAGTAACCTCAGGGTTAATCAGCCCCAGCATTTT
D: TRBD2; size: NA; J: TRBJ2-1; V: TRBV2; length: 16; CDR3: CASSGGAGGILVEQFF; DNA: TGTGCCAGCAGTGGGGGAGCGGGAGGGATCTTGGTTGAGCAGTTCTTC
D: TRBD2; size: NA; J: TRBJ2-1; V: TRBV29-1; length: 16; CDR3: CSVEPDGLAWGDEQFF; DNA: TGCAGCGTTGAACCCGACGGACTAGCGTGGGGAGATGAGCAGTTCTTC